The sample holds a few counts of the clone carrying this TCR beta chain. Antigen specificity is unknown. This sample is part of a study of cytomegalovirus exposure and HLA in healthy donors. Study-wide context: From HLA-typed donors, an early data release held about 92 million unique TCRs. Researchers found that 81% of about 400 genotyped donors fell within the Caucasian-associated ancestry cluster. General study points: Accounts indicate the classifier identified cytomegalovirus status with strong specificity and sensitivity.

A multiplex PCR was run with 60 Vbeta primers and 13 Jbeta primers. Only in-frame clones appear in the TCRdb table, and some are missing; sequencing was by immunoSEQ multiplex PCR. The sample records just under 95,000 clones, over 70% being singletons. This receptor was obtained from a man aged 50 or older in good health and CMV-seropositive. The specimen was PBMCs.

CDR3 coding DNA: TGCGCCAGCAGCCAGGGGGCTAGCGGAGCGAACACCGGGGAGCTGTTTTTT. Translated, it gives CASSQGASGANTGELFF. This chain links TRBV5-1 with TRBJ2-2; possible D gene TRBD1, 8 bases. The germline V gene has CDR1 SGHRS and CDR2 YFSETQ. CDR3 length: 17 amino acids. V lost 4 bases and J 0 bases, leaving 16 bases between the germline ends.